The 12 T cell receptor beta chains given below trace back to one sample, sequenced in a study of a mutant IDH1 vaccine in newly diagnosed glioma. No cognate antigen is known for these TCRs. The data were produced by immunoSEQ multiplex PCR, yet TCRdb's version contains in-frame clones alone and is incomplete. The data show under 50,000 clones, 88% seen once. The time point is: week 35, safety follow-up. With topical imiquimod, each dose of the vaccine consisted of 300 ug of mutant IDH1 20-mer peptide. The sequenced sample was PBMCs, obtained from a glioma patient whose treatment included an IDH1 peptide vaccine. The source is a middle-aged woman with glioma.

CDR3 coding DNA: TGTGCCAGCAGTGAGACGAGGGTAACCGGGGAGCTGTTTTTT. Its translation is CASSETRVTGELFF. This chain connects TRBV5-4 to TRBJ2-2, with D maybe TRBD2 (5 bases). The CDR3 contains 14 residues. Trimming left V 5 bases short and J 5 bases short, with 13 bases between. The germline V gene has CDR1 SGHNT and CDR2 YYREEE (reference sequence).

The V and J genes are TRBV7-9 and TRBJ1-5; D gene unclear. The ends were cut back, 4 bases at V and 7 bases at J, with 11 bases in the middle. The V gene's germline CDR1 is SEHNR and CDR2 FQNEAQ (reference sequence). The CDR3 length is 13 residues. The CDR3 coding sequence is TGTGCCAGCAGCTCCAGTGGGTCACAGCCCCAGCATTTT. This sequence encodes CASSSSGSQPQHF.

The DNA of the CDR3 is TGTGCCAGCAGTTCTTACGGGACTAGCGGACCCCTACGTGAGCAGTACTTC. Protein sequence: CASSSYGTSGPLREQYF. The J gene is TRBJ2-7, the V gene TRBV28, with 11 nucleotides matching TRBD2. This CDR3 has 17 amino acids. Unmatched junction bases numbered 15, after V lost 4 bases and J lost 7 bases. Germline V gene data show CDR1 as MDHEN and CDR2 as SYDVKM.

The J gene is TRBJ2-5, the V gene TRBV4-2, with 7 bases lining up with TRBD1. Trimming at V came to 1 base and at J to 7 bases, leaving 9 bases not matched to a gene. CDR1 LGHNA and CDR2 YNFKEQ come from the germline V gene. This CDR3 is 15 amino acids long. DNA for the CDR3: TGTGCCAGCAGCCAAGTTGAACAGGGGAAGTGGACCCAGTACTTC. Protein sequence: CASSQVEQGKWTQYF.

The CDR3 sequence: CASSFGRTGSTGELFF. For the CDR3, the DNA is TGTGCCAGCAGCTTTGGCCGGACAGGCTCCACCGGGGAGCTGTTTTTT. The chain uses TRBV13 and TRBJ2-2; 7 positions agree with TRBD1. Germline CDR1 is PRHDT and CDR2 is FYEKMQ (reference sequence). The CDR3 runs to 16 residues. Germline trimming cut 3 bases from V and 4 bases from J; bases unmatched to any gene: 8.

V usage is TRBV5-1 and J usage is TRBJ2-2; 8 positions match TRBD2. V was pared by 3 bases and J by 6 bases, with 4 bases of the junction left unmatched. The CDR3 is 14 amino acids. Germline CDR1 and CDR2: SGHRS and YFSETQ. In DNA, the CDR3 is TGCGCCAGCAGCTCGGGACTAGTGGCCGGGGAGCTGTTTTTT. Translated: CASSSGLVAGELFF.

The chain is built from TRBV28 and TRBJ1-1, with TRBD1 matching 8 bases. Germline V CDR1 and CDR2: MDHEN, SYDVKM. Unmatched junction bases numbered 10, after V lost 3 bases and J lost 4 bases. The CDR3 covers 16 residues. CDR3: CASSFPGRGRSTEAFF. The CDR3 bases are TGTGCCAGCAGTTTTCCCGGCAGGGGGCGAAGCACTGAAGCTTTCTTT.

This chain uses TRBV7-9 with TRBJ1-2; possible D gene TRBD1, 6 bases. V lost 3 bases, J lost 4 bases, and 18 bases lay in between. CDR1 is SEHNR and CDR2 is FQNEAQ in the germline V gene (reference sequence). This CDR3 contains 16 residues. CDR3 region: CASSFMTGILTYGYTF. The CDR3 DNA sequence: TGTGCCAGCAGCTTTATGACAGGAATTCTTACCTATGGCTACACCTTC.

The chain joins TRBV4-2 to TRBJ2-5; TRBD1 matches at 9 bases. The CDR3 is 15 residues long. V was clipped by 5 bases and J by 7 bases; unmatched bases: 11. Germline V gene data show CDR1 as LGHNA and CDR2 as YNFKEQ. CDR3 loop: CASSTGQGLPGTQYF. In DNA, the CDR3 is TGTGCCAGCAGCACTGGACAGGGGCTTCCAGGGACCCAGTACTTC.

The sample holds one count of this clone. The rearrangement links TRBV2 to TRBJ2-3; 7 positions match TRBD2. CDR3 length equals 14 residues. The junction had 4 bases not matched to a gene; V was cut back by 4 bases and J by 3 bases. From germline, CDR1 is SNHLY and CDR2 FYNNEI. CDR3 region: CASSAGGGTDTQYF. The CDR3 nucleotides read TGTGCCAGCAGTGCGGGAGGAGGAACAGATACGCAGTATTTT.

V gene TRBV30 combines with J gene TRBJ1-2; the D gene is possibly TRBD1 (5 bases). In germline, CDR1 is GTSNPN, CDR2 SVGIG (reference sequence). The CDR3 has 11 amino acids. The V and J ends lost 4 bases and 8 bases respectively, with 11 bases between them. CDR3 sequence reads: CAWTGKSGYTF. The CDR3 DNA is TGTGCCTGGACAGGGAAATCGGGCTACACCTTC.

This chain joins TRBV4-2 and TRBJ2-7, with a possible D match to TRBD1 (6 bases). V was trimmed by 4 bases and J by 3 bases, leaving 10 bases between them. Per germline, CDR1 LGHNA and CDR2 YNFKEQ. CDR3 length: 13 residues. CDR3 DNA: TGTGCCAGCAGCCTGGACAGATTCTACGAGCAGTACTTC. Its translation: CASSLDRFYEQYF.